The clone carrying this T cell receptor (beta chain) appeared many times. The entry originates in a study of low-dose radiotherapy and immunotherapy resistance in tumors. The time point was: after trial treatment. The treatment here: LDRT plus nivolumab, ipilimumab, low-dose cyclophosphamide and aspirin (RACIN trial). With 2 bases removed from V and 16 bases from J, the gap between germline ends came to 9 bases. The CDR3 is made up of 11 amino acids. Germline CDR1 and CDR2: MNHEY and SVGEGT. cDNA synthesis used a TRAV/TRBV-specific primer set for both chains. For amplifying TCRs, the PCR ran for about 19 cycles with Phusion, which was used together with a constant-region primer and the adapter on the V primers. One entry per CDR3 protein, called by TCRdb with MiXCR from the reads. Of around 100,000 distinct CDR3 sequences listed, about a fifth are singletons.

V usage is TRBV6-2 or TRBV6-3 and J usage is TRBJ1-6; TRBD1 is a possible D gene (6 bases). The source is a male donor with prostate cancer. Sequencing used PBMCs, obtained after low-dose radiotherapy plus immunotherapy. In nucleotides, the CDR3 is TGTGCCAGCAGTTACGCAGGGGAGCTCCACTTT. It is translated as CASSYAGELHF.